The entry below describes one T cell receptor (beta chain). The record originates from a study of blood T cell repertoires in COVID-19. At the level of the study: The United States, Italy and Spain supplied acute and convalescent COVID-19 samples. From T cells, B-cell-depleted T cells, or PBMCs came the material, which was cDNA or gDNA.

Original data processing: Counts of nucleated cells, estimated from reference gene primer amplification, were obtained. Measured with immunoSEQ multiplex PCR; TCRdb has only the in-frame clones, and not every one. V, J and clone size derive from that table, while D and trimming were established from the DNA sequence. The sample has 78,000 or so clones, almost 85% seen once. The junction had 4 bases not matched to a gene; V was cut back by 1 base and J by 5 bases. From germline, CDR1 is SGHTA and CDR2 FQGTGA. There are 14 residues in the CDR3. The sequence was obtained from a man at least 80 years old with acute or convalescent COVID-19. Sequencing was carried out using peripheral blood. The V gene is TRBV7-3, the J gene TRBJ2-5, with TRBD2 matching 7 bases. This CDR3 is CASSLKAGVETQYF. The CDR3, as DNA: TGTGCCAGCAGCTTAAAGGCGGGGGTGGAGACCCAGTACTTC.